The next 15 T cell receptor beta chains were all read from a single sample in a study of vaccination and CD4 T cells after COVID-19. Described treatment: roughly nine-day PBMC culture with coronavirus spike peptide pools or control peptides (ViraFEST assay). No antigen has been identified for these receptors. Sequenced with the Oncomine TCR Beta short-read assay was DNA taken from cultured CD4+ T cells. TCRdb recomputed calls from the PCR reads with MiXCR, one row per CDR3 protein. The sample gives 12,000 or so distinct CDR3 sequences, about 32% of which show up once; around a third is in the top ten. The source material was CD4+ T cells from blood, cultured in vitro, sampled before SARS-CoV-2 vaccination. Every receptor here comes from a human donor who received a COVID-19 vaccine.

The rearrangement links TRBV19 to TRBJ1-6; the match to TRBD1 covers 8 bases. With 5 bases clipped from V and 5 bases from J, the junction kept 5 bases outside the gene matches. This CDR3 spans 15 amino acids. Germline CDR1 LNHDA, CDR2 SQIVND (reference sequence). CDR3 sequence: CASSLQGVDNSPLHF. In DNA form, the CDR3 reads TGTGCCAGTAGTTTACAGGGGGTCGATAATTCACCCCTCCACTTT. Full variable domain (rest looked up from reference TRBV19 and TRBJ1-6): DGGITQSPKYLFRKEGQNVTLSCEQNLNHDAMYWYRQDPGQGLRLIYYSQIVNDFQKGDIAEGYSVSREKKESFPLTVTSAQKNPTAFYLCASSLQGVDNSPLHFGNGTRLTVT.

The V gene is TRBV9, the J gene TRBJ2-5; D perhaps matches TRBD2 (5 bases). Germline CDR1 and CDR2: SGDLS and YYNGEE. The CDR3 is 14 amino acids. The V end lost 0 bases, the J end lost 3 bases, and 9 bases lay between the germline ends. CDR3 region: CASSVGGGKETQYF. The CDR3 coding sequence is TGTGCCAGCAGCGTAGGTGGAGGAAAAGAGACCCAGTACTTC.

This chain uses TRBV12-3 or TRBV12-4 with TRBJ1-2, with a tentative D call TRBD1 (5 bases). The CDR3 consists of 16 residues. Trimming took 6 bases from V and 2 from J, leaving 19 bases between them. The CDR3 region is CASSRHAGVPNYGYTF. The CDR3 DNA reads TGTGCCAGCAGCCGCCATGCGGGGGTTCCAAACTATGGCTACACCTTC.

Here the CDR3 DNA reads TGCAGTGCCAGCTGGATAGCCAAAAACATTCAGTACTTC. Amino acids: CSASWIAKNIQYF. The V and J genes are TRBV20-1 and TRBJ2-4; no clear D. The V and J ends lost 6 bases and 0 bases respectively, with 9 bases between them. The germline CDR1 and CDR2 sequences are DFQATT and SNEGSKA (reference sequence). The CDR3 is 13 residues long.

The chain joins TRBV7-2 to TRBJ2-7; 9 bases are shared with TRBD2. The CDR3 runs 15 residues. V shed 2 bases, J shed 6 bases, and the junction held 8 bases outside the gene matches. Germline CDR1 is SGHTA and CDR2 is FQGNSA. The CDR3 DNA reads TGTGCCAGCAGCTTAAGGGCGGGGGGGCCGTCCGAGCAGTACTTC. Translation: CASSLRAGGPSEQYF.

In the case of this clonotype: A much larger clone lies one base from this, so it may be a read error. The chain combines TRBV28 with TRBJ2-4, with D perhaps matching TRBD1 (5 bases). The CDR3 extends over 15 amino acids. The germline CDR1 and CDR2 sequences are MDHEN and SYDVKM. V lost 1 base and J 9 bases, leaving 16 bases between the germline ends. The CDR3 here is CASSLSQGRRSIQYF. As DNA, the CDR3 is TGTGCCAGCAGTTTATCGCAGGGAAGGAGAAGCATTCAGTACTTC. Complete variable domain (other parts from reference TRBV28 and TRBJ2-4): DVKVTQSSRYLVKRTGEKVFLECVQDMDHENMFWYRQDPGLGLRLIYFSYDVKMKEKGDIPEGYSVSREKKERFSLILESASTNQTSMYLCASSLSQGRRSIQYFGAGTRLSVL.

The rearrangement joins TRBV6-1 to TRBJ2-5; D is possibly TRBD2 (5 bases). CDR1 is MNHNS, CDR2 SASEGT, per germline. The CDR3 has 16 amino acids. Trimming left V 2 bases short and J 4 bases short, with 17 bases between. The CDR3 loop reads CASSESGFGLAETQYF. The CDR3, as DNA: TGTGCCAGCAGTGAATCCGGTTTTGGGCTAGCAGAGACCCAGTACTTC.

There are a few counts of this clonotype. This chain links TRBV6-1 with TRBJ1-1; 10 bases line up with TRBD1. The V gene end was trimmed by 5 bases and the J gene end by 8 bases; junction bases not matched to a gene: 11. The CDR3 covers 15 residues. Germline-derived CDR1 and CDR2 are MNHNS and SASEGT. This CDR3 is CASSPALGQGQEAFF. CDR3 bases: TGTGCCAGCAGTCCAGCCCTGGGACAGGGGCAAGAAGCTTTCTTT.

V gene TRBV7-2 combines with J gene TRBJ2-5; the match to TRBD2 covers 7 bases. J gave up 4 bases and V 3 bases, and 11 bases lay outside the gene matches. Germline V gives CDR1 SGHTA, CDR2 FQGNSA. This CDR3 contains 16 residues. CDR3 sequence: CASSLTSSNRIETQYF. DNA of the CDR3: TGTGCCAGCAGCTTGACTAGCTCAAATAGGATAGAGACCCAGTACTTC. The complete variable domain, with remaining parts taken from reference TRBV7-2 and TRBJ2-5, reads GAGVSQSPSNKVTEKGKDVELRCDPISGHTALYWYRQSLGQGLEFLIYFQGNSAPDKSGLPSDRFSAERTGGSVSTLTIQRTQQEDSAVYLCASSLTSSNRIETQYFGPGTRLLVL.

This clonotype was detected only a few times. V usage is TRBV20-1 and J usage is TRBJ2-5; 9 nucleotides align to TRBD2. The CDR3 is 10 amino acids. After removal of 4 bases from V and 10 bases from J, the junction contained 1 base not matched to a gene. Per the germline V gene, CDR1 is DFQATT and CDR2 is SNEGSKA (reference sequence). The CDR3 DNA reads TGCAGTGCTATGCGGGAGGGCCAGTACTTC. Encoded protein: CSAMREGQYF.

J is TRBJ1-2 and V is TRBV15, with a tentative D call TRBD1 (6 bases). CDR3 size: 13 residues. CDR1 is LNHNV, CDR2 YYDKDF, per germline (reference sequence). Trimming pared 0 bases from V and 12 bases from J, leaving 14 bases between. The CDR3 DNA follows: TGTGCCACCAGCAGAGAAGGGTATGGGGGCCACACCTTC. Translation: CATSREGYGGHTF.

By sample fraction, this clonotype is medium-sized. The chain uses TRBV7-9 and TRBJ2-5; 9 bases match TRBD1. With V trimmed by 3 bases and J by 2 bases, 16 bases remained unmatched. CDR1 SEHNR and CDR2 FQNEAQ come from the germline V gene (reference sequence). This CDR3 contains 19 residues. The CDR3 loop reads CASSFFPGGGTGPQETQYF. As DNA, the CDR3 is TGTGCCAGCAGCTTCTTTCCCGGCGGCGGGACAGGGCCACAAGAGACCCAGTACTTC.

V and J are TRBV6-1 and TRBJ1-5, with D unclear. This CDR3 comprises 15 residues. Germline values: CDR1 MNHNS, CDR2 SASEGT. V was pared by 6 bases and J by 0 bases, with 12 bases between. The CDR3 DNA sequence: TGTGCCAGCAGCCCGAGTCGGGGTAGCAATCAGCCCCAGCATTTT. Translated: CASSPSRGSNQPQHF.

This rearrangement joins TRBV30 to TRBJ1-2; D unclear. Trimming shortened V by 1 base and J by 4 bases, and 10 bases separated the two germline ends. Germline lookup yields CDR1 GTSNPN and CDR2 SVGIG (reference sequence). This CDR3 is 13 amino acids long. For the CDR3, the DNA is TGTGCCTGGAGTGCAAACAGCTTCTATGGCTACACCTTC. Protein: CAWSANSFYGYTF.

This sequence joins TRBV6-5 and TRBJ2-2; possibly TRBD2 for D (6 bases). The CDR3 has 17 amino acids. From germline, CDR1 is MNHEY and CDR2 SVGAGI. Trimming left V 0 bases short and J 6 bases short, with 17 bases between. The CDR3 DNA is TGTGCCAGCAGTTACTCGAACCTCCAGGGAGGATCCGGGGAGCTGTTTTTT. The encoded protein is CASSYSNLQGGSGELFF.